The clone carrying this T cell receptor (beta chain) was detected ten times or more. The CDR3 totals 13 residues. From germline, CDR1 is KGHDR and CDR2 SFDVKD. The V end was cut by 9 bases, the J end by 3 bases, with 10 bases between. Time point in this sample: newly diagnosed GD, antithyroid drugs for less than 3 months. With RNA extracted from PBMCs as input, the TCR library was made. Assembly of TCR beta libraries relied on iRepertoire HTBI primers together with Arm-PCR of CDR3 regions. Using its own MiXCR run on the multiplex PCR reads, TCRdb lists one record per CDR3 protein. The table has about 320,000 distinct CDR3 sequences, 18% seen once. The sample belongs to a study of regulatory T cells in long-lasting Graves disease.

Sample: peripheral blood mononuclear cells (PBMCs), taken at new diagnosis, from a patient treated with antithyroid drugs. The receptor comes from a female donor with Graves disease. The V and J genes are TRBV24-1 and TRBJ2-2; either TRBD1 or TRBD2 may supply D (5 bases each). The CDR3, as DNA: TGTGCCACCTGGGACCCACACACCGGGGAGCTGTTTTTT. Translating gives CATWDPHTGELFF.